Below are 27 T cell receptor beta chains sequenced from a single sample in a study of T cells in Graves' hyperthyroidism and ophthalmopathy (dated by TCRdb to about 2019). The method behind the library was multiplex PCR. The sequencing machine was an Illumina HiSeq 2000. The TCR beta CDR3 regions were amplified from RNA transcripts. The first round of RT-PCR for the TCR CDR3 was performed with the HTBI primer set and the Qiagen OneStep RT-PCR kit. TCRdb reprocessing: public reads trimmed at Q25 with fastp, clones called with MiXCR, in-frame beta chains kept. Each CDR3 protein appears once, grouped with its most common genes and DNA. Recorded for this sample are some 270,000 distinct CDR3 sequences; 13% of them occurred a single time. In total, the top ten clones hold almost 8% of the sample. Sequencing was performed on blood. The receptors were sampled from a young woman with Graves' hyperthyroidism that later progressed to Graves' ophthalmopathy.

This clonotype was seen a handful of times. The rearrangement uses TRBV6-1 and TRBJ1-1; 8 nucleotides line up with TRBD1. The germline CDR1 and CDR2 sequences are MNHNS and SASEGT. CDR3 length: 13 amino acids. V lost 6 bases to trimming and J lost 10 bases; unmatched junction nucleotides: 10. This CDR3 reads CASRGGTGRSAFF. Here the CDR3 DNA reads TGTGCCAGCAGAGGGGGGACAGGCCGATCAGCTTTCTTT.

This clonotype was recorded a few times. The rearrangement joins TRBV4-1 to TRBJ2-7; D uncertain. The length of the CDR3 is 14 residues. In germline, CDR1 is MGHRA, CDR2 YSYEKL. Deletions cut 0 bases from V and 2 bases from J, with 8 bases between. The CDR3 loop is CASSQEGLTYEQYF. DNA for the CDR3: TGCGCCAGCAGCCAAGAGGGTTTAACCTACGAGCAGTACTTC.

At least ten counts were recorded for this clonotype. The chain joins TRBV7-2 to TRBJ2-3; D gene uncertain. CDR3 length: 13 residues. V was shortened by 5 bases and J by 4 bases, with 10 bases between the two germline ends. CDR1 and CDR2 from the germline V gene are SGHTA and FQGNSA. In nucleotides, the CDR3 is TGTGCCAGCAGCCTAAGTAATCCAGATACGCAGTATTTT. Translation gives CASSLSNPDTQYF.

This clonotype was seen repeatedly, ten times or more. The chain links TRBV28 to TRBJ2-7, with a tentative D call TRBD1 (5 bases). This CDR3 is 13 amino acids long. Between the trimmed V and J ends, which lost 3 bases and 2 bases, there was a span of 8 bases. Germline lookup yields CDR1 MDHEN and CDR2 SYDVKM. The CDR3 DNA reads TGTGCCAGCAGTTTGACAGAGGCCTACGAGCAGTACTTC. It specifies CASSLTEAYEQYF.

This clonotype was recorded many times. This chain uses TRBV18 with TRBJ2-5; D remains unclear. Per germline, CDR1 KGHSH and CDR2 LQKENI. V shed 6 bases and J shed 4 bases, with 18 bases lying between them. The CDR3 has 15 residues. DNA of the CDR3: TGTGCCAGCTCGACGGAGAGTAGCTTTACAGAGACCCAGTACTTC. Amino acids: CASSTESSFTETQYF.

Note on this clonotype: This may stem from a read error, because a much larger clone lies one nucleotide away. CDR3 bases: TGTGCCAGCGACCGGCTTGCCTACAATGAGCAGTTCTTC. It translates to CASDRLAYNEQFF. The J gene is TRBJ2-1, the V gene TRBV28; D not resolved. Germline V gene sequence: CDR1 MDHEN, CDR2 SYDVKM. The CDR3 is 13 amino acids. V shed 8 bases and J shed 2 bases, with 10 bases lying between them.

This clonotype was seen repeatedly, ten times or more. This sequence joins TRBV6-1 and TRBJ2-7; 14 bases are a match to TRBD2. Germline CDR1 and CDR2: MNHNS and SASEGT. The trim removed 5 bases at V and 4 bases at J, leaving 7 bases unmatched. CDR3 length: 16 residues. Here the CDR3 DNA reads TGTGCCAGCAGTCGGGGACTAGCGGGAGCATGGTACGAGCAGTACTTC. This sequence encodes CASSRGLAGAWYEQYF.

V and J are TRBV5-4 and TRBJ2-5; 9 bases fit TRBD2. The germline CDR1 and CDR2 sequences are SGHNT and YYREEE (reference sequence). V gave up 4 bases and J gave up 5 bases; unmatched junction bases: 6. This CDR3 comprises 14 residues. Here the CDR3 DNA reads TGTGCCAGCAGCGCGGGGGGGGCCGAGGAGACCCAGTACTTC. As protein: CASSAGGAEETQYF.

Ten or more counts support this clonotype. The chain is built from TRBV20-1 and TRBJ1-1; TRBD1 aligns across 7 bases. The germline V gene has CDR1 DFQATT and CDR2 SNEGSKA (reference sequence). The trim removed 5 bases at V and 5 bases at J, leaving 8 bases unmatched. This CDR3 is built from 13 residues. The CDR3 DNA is TGCAGTGCTCCTCGGACAGGCGGGACTGAAGCTTTCTTT. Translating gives CSAPRTGGTEAFF.

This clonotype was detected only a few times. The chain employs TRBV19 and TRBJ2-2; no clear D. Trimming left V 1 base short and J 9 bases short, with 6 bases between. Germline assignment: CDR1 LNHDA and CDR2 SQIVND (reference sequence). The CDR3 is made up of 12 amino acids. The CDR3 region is CASSIGTRELFF. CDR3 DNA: TGTGCCAGTAGTATAGGGACGAGGGAGCTGTTTTTT.

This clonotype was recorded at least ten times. DNA of the CDR3: TGCAGTGCTGCGGGGCCGTTAACGAACACTGAAGCTTTCTTT. Its protein product is CSAAGPLTNTEAFF. The rearrangement links TRBV20-1 to TRBJ1-1; D perhaps matches TRBD1 (5 bases). Looked up from germline, CDR1 is DFQATT and CDR2 is SNEGSKA (reference sequence). Trimming pared 5 bases from V and 1 base from J, leaving 14 bases between. The CDR3 contains 14 residues.

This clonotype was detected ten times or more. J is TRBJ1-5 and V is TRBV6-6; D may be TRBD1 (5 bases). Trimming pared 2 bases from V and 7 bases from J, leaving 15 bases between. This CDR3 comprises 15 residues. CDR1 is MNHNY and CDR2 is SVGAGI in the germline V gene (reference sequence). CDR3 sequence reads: CASSYGTGQGQPQHF. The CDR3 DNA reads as TGTGCCAGCAGTTACGGGACGGGTCAGGGACAGCCCCAGCATTTT.

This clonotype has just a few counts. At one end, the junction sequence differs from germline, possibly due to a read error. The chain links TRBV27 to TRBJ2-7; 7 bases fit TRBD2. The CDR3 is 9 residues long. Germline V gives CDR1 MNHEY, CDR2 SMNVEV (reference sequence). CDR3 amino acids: CASRGDYNF. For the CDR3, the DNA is TGTGCCAGCAGGGGGGACTACAACTTC.

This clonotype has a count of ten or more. This chain's CDR3 is CASSWTGAKEHEQYF. The CDR3 nucleotides are TGTGCCAGCAGCTGGACAGGGGCCAAAGAGCACGAGCAGTACTTC. This chain uses TRBV7-8 with TRBJ2-7, with TRBD1 matching 9 bases. Germline values: CDR1 SGHVS, CDR2 FQNEAQ. The CDR3 runs to 15 residues. V was pared by 4 bases and J by 5 bases, with 9 bases of the junction left unmatched.

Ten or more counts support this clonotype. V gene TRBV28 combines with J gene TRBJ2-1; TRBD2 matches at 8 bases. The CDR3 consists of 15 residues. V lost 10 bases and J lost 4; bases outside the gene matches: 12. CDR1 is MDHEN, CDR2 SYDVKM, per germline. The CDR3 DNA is TGTGCCACCCTTTTAGTAACTAGCGGATACAATGAGCAGTTCTTC. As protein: CATLLVTSGYNEQFF. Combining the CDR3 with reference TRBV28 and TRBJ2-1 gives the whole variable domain DVKVTQSSRYLVKRTGEKVFLECVQDMDHENMFWYRQDPGLGLRLIYFSYDVKMKEKGDIPEGYSVSREKKERFSLILESASTNQTSMYLCATLLVTSGYNEQFFGPGTRLTVL.

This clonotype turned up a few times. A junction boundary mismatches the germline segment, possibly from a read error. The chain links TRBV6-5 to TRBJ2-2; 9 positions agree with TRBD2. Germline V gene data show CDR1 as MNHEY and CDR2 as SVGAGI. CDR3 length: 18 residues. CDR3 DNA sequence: TGTGCCAGCGGTTACAGGATAGCGGGAGTTCGGGCGGACGGGGAGCTGTTTTTT. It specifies CASGYRIAGVRADGELFF.

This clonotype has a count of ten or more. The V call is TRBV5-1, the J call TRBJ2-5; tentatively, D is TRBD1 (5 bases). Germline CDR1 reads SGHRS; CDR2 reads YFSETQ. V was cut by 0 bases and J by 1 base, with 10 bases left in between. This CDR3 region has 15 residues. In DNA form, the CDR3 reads TGCGCCAGCAGCTTGGTGCAGGGCATCCAAGAGACCCAGTACTTC. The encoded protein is CASSLVQGIQETQYF.

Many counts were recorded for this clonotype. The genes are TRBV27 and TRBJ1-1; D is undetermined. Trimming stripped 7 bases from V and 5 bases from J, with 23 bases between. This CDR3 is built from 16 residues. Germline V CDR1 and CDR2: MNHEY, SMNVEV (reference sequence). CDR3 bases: TGTGCCAGCACCATCACCCGGGCCCAGTGGGGTACTGAAGCTTTCTTT. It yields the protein CASTITRAQWGTEAFF.

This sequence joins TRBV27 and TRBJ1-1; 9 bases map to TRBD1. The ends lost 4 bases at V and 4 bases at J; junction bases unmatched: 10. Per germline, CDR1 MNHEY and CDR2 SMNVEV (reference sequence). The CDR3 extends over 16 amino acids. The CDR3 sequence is CASSSRDREGATEAFF. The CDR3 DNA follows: TGTGCCAGCAGTTCCCGGGACAGGGAGGGGGCCACTGAAGCTTTCTTT.

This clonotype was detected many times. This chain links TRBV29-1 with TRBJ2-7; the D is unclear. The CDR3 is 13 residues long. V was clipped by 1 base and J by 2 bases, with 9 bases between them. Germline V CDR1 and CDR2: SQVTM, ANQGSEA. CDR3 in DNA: TGCAGCGTTGAAGCGGCAAACACCTACGAGCAGTACTTC. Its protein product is CSVEAANTYEQYF.

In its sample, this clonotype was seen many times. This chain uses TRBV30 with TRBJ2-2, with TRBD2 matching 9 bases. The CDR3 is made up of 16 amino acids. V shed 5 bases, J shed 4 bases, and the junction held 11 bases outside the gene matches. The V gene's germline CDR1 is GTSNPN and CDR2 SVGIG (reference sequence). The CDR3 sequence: CAWAQQAGGVTGELFF. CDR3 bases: TGTGCCTGGGCACAGCAAGCGGGAGGTGTCACCGGGGAGCTGTTTTTT.

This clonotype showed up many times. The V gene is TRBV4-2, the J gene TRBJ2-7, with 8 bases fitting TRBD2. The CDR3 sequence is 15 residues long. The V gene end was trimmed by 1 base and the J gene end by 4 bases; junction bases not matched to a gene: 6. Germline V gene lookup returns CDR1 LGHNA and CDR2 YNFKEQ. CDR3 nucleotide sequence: TGTGCCAGCAGCCAAGCCCTAGCGGGCGGTTACGAGCAGTACTTC. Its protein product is CASSQALAGGYEQYF.

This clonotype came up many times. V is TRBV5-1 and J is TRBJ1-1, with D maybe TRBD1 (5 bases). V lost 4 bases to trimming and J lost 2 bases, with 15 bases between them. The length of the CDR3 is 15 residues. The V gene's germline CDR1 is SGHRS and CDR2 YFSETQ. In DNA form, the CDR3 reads TGCGCCAGCAGCGCCGGGACCCAAGTAAACACTGAAGCTTTCTTT. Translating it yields CASSAGTQVNTEAFF. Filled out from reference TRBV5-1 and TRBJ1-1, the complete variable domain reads KAGVTQTPRYLIKTRGQQVTLSCSPISGHRSVSWYQQTPGQGLQFLFEYFSETQRNKGNFPGRFSGRQFSNSRSEMNVSTLELGDSALYLCASSAGTQVNTEAFFGQGTRLTVV.

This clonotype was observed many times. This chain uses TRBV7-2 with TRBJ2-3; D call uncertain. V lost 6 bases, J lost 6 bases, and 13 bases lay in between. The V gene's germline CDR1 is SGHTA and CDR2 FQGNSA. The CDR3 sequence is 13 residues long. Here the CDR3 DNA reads TGTGCCAGCAGAACCTACGTAGAGGATACGCAGTATTTT. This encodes CASRTYVEDTQYF.

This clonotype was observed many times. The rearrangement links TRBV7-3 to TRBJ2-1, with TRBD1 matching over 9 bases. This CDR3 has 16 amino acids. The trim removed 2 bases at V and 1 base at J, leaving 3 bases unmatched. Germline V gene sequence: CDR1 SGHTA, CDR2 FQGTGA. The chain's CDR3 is CASSLGQGRSYNEQFF. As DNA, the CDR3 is TGTGCCAGCAGCTTAGGACAGGGGAGATCCTACAATGAGCAGTTCTTC.

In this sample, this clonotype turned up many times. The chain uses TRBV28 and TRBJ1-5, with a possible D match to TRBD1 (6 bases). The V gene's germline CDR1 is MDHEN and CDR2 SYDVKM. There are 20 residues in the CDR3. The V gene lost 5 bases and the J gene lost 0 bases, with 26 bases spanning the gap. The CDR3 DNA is TGTGCCAGCAGTCAGGGACAAACGATGGACCCACCCTATAGCAATCAGCCCCAGCATTTT. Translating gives CASSQGQTMDPPYSNQPQHF.

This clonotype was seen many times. The CDR3 DNA reads TGTGCCAGCAGCTTAGCCCCCGATGAGCAGTTCTTC. This sequence encodes CASSLAPDEQFF. The gene calls are TRBV13 and TRBJ2-1; D remains ambiguous. The CDR3 is made up of 12 amino acids. From germline, CDR1 is PRHDT and CDR2 FYEKMQ (reference sequence). Trimming stripped 1 base from V and 8 bases from J, with 6 bases between.